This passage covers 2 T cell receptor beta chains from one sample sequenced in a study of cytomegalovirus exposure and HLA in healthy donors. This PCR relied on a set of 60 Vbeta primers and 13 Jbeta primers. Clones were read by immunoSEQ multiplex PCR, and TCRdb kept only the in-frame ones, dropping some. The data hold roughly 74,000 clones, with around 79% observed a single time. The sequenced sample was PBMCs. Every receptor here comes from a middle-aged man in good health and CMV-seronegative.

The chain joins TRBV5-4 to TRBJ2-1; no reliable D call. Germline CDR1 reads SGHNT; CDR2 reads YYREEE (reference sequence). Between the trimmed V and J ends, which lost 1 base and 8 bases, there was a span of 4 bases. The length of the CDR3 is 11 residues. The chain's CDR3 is CASSLTDEQFF. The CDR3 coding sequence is TGTGCCAGCAGCTTGACGGATGAGCAGTTCTTC.

The CDR3 protein is CATSREGEGFF. The CDR3 nucleotides are TGTGCCACCAGCAGAGAGGGGGAGGGGTTCTTC. The genes are TRBV15 and TRBJ2-1, with TRBD2 matching over 7 bases. The CDR3 has 11 residues. Losses at the gene ends were 0 bases for V and 15 bases for J; bases not matched to a gene: 2. The germline V gene has CDR1 LNHNV and CDR2 YYDKDF (reference sequence). Based on the CDR3 plus reference TRBV15 and TRBJ2-1, the full variable domain is DAMVIQNPRYQVTQFGKPVTLSCSQTLNHNVMYWYQQKSSQAPKLLFHYYDKDFNNEADTPDNFQSRRPNTSFCFLDIRSPGLGDTAMYLCATSREGEGFFGPGTRLTVL.